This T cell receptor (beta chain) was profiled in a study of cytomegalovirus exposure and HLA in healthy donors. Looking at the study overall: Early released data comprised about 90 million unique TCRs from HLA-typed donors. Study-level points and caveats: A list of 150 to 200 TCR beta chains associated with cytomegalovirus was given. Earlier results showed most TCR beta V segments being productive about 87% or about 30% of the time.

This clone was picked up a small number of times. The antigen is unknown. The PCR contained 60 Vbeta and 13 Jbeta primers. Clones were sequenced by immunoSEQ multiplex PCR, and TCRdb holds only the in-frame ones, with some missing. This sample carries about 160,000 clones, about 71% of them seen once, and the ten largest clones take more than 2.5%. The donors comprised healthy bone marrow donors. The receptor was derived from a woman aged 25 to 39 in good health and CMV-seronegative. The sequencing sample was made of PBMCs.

The CDR3 bases are TGCAGCGTTGGCGAAAATCAGCCCCAGCATTTT. It specifies CSVGENQPQHF. The V gene is TRBV29-1, the J gene TRBJ1-5; D remains unclear. V lost 4 bases to trimming and J lost 4 bases, with 5 bases between them. The CDR3 sequence is 11 residues long. Germline V gene lookup returns CDR1 SQVTM and CDR2 ANQGSEA.